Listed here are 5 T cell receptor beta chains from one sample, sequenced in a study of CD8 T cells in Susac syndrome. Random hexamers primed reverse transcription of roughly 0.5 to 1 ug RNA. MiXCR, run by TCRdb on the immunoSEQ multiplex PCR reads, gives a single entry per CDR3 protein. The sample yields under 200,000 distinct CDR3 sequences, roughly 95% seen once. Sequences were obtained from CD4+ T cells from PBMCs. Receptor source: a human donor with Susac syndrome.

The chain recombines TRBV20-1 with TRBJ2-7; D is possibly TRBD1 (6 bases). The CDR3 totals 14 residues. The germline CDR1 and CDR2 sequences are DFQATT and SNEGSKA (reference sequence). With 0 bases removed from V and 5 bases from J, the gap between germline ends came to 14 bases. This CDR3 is CSAREIDRIHEQYF. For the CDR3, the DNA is TGCAGTGCTAGAGAAATTGACAGGATCCACGAGCAGTACTTC.

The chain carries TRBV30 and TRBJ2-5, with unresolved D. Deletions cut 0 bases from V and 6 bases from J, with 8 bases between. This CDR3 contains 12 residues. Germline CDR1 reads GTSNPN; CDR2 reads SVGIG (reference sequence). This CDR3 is CAWSVAGKTQYF. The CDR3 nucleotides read TGTGCCTGGAGTGTAGCTGGGAAGACCCAGTACTTC.

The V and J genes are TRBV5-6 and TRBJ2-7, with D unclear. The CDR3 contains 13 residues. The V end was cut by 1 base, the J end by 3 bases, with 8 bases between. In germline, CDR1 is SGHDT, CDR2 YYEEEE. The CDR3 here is CASSLFQDYEQYV. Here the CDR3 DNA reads TGTGCCAGCAGCTTGTTCCAGGACTACGAGCAGTACGTC.

The CDR3 spells CASSWTDNNEQFF. CDR3 coding DNA: TGTGCCAGCAGCTGGACGGACAACAATGAGCAGTTCTTC. The V call is TRBV5-4, the J call TRBJ2-1, with a tentative D call TRBD1 (5 bases). The CDR3 sequence is 13 residues long. Trimming took off 3 bases at V and 5 bases at J, with 9 bases between the two ends. Germline V CDR1 and CDR2: SGHNT, YYREEE (reference sequence).

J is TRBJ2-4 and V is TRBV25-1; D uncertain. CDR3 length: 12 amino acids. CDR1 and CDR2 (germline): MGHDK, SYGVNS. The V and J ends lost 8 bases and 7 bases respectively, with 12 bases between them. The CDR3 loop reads CASLSAVNIQYF. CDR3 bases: TGTGCCAGCCTTTCTGCAGTGAACATTCAGTACTTC. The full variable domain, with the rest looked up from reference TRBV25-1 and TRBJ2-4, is EADIYQTPRYLVIGTGKKITLECSQTMGHDKMYWYQQDPGMELHLIHYSYGVNSTEKGDLSSESTVSRIRTEHFPLTLESARPSHTSQYLCASLSAVNIQYFGAGTRLSVL.